Below, 30 T cell receptor beta chains from the same sample are listed, as sequenced in a study of blood T cell repertoires in COVID-19. Generated by immunoSEQ multiplex PCR, the TCRdb table keeps only in-frame clones and is missing some. The repertoire holds 300,000 to 400,000 clones, with more than 75% as singletons. Sequencing input: peripheral blood. The receptors originated from a woman aged 50 to 60 who had recovered from COVID-19.

This clone was picked up one time. The sample holds other DNA sequences that translate to the same CDR3. DNA of the CDR3: TGTGCCAGCAGCCTCCGGGGACTTAACAATGAGCAGTTCTTC. Translating it yields CASSLRGLNNEQFF. This chain joins TRBV7-2 and TRBJ2-1; D is possibly TRBD2 (6 bases). The CDR3 loop spans 14 amino acids. Germline CDR1 is SGHTA and CDR2 is FQGNSA. Between the trimmed V and J ends, which lost 5 bases and 5 bases, there was a span of 13 bases. The entire variable domain, with the rest obtained from reference TRBV7-2 and TRBJ2-1, is as follows: GAGVSQSPSNKVTEKGKDVELRCDPISGHTALYWYRQSLGQGLEFLIYFQGNSAPDKSGLPSDRFSAERTGGSVSTLTIQRTQQEDSAVYLCASSLRGLNNEQFFGPGTRLTVL.

This clone has only a few counts. V and J are TRBV4-3 and TRBJ2-1; tentative D call: TRBD1 (6 bases). Trimming removed 4 bases from V and 5 bases from J, with 12 bases in between. The CDR3 totals 14 residues. Germline-derived CDR1 and CDR2 are LGHNA and YSLEER. The CDR3 reads CASSRDTQNNEQFF. DNA of the CDR3: TGCGCCAGCAGCCGGGACACGCAAAACAATGAGCAGTTCTTC.

The chain recombines TRBV6-6 with TRBJ1-2; 8 nucleotides align to TRBD1. Trimming took 6 bases from V and 5 from J; bases not matched to a gene: 8. This CDR3 has 14 amino acids. CDR1 MNHNY and CDR2 SVGAGI come from the germline V gene (reference sequence). The CDR3 nucleotides read TGTGCCAGCAGGGGGACAGGCATTCGATATGGCTACACCTTC. Its translation: CASRGTGIRYGYTF.

The gene calls are TRBV5-6 and TRBJ1-2; D is perhaps TRBD1 (6 bases). The length of the CDR3 is 14 residues. The germline V and J ends were trimmed by 0 bases and 7 bases, with 13 bases remaining between them. CDR1 and CDR2 from the germline V gene are SGHDT and YYEEEE. For the CDR3, the DNA is TGTGCCAGCAGCTTGGCCGACAGGATTGGTGGCTACACCTTC. As protein: CASSLADRIGGYTF.

The chain carries TRBV7-3 and TRBJ2-6; the D is unclear. The ends were cut back, 5 bases at V and 0 bases at J, with 8 bases in the middle. This CDR3 contains 15 residues. The germline V gene has CDR1 SGHTA and CDR2 FQGTGA. For the CDR3, the DNA is TGTGCCAGCAGCCCTGTACTCTCTGGGGCCAACGTCCTGACTTTC. The encoded protein is CASSPVLSGANVLTF. Filled out from reference TRBV7-3 and TRBJ2-6, the complete variable domain reads GAGVSQTPSNKVTEKGKYVELRCDPISGHTALYWYRQSLGQGPEFLIYFQGTGAADDSGLPNDRFFAVRPEGSVSTLKIQRTERGDSAVYLCASSPVLSGANVLTFGAGSRLTVL.

The chain uses TRBV13 and TRBJ2-1; TRBD2 agrees at 11 bases. The V and J ends lost 5 bases and 7 bases, in that order; junction bases with no gene match: 10. The CDR3 is made up of 16 amino acids. The germline V gene has CDR1 PRHDT and CDR2 FYEKMQ (reference sequence). The CDR3 is CASSPPGLAELNEQFF. CDR3 nucleotides: TGTGCCAGCAGCCCGCCGGGACTAGCGGAGCTAAATGAGCAGTTCTTC. Full variable domain (rest looked up from reference TRBV13 and TRBJ2-1): AAGVIQSPRHLIKEKRETATLKCYPIPRHDTVYWYQQGPGQDPQFLISFYEKMQSDKGSIPDRFSAQQFSDYHSELNMSSLELGDSALYFCASSPPGLAELNEQFFGPGTRLTVL.

This chain links TRBV7-9 with TRBJ2-3; 7 bases line up with TRBD2. The CDR3 runs to 18 residues. Germline CDR1 SEHNR, CDR2 FQNEAQ (reference sequence). V lost 3 bases, J lost 1 base, and 13 bases stayed unmatched. The CDR3 reads CASSFQREIGHGTDTQYF. The CDR3 DNA reads TGTGCCAGCAGCTTCCAGCGGGAAATCGGCCATGGCACAGATACGCAGTATTTT.

The chain uses TRBV28 and TRBJ2-7; 7 bases line up with TRBD1. This CDR3 comprises 16 residues. The germline CDR1 and CDR2 sequences are MDHEN and SYDVKM. V gave up 3 bases and J gave up 2 bases; unmatched junction bases: 10. The chain's CDR3 is CASSFSDRNRPYEQYF. DNA of the CDR3: TGTGCCAGCAGTTTCTCGGACAGGAACAGGCCCTACGAGCAGTACTTC.

This chain connects TRBV11-2 to TRBJ2-1; 11 bases align to TRBD2. V shed 7 bases and J 8 bases; nucleotides not matched to a gene: 10. Germline assignment: CDR1 SGHAT and CDR2 FQNNGV. The CDR3 loop spans 15 amino acids. CDR3 region: CASNHRLAGTHEQFF. The CDR3 DNA is TGTGCCAGCAACCATCGACTAGCGGGAACCCATGAGCAGTTCTTC. Looking up the rest from reference TRBV11-2 and TRBJ2-1 gives the full variable domain: EAGVAQSPRYKIIEKRQSVAFWCNPISGHATLYWYQQILGQGPKLLIQFQNNGVVDDSQLPKDRFSAERLKGVDSTLKIQPAKLEDSAVYLCASNHRLAGTHEQFFGPGTRLTVL.

The chain couples TRBV7-2 to TRBJ2-5, with 13 bases fitting TRBD2. Losses at the gene ends were 6 bases for V and 4 bases for J; bases not matched to a gene: 8. The germline V gene encodes CDR1 SGHTA and CDR2 FQGNSA. The CDR3 contains 16 residues. The CDR3 loop reads CASSLPLAGGAETQYF. As DNA, the CDR3 is TGTGCCAGCAGTCTCCCACTAGCGGGAGGGGCAGAGACCCAGTACTTC.

The V gene is TRBV7-9, the J gene TRBJ2-7; 7 bases match TRBD1. CDR1 and CDR2 from the germline V gene are SEHNR and FQNEAQ (reference sequence). The CDR3 spans 14 residues. V dropped 6 bases and J dropped 1; count of bases not matched to a gene: 6. Here the CDR3 DNA reads TGTGCCAGCAGTAAGACACAGGGGTCCTACGAGCAGTACTTC. Its protein is CASSKTQGSYEQYF.

V gene TRBV6-6 combines with J gene TRBJ1-5; 9 bases map to TRBD1. The trim removed 2 bases at V and 6 bases at J, leaving 5 bases unmatched. Per germline, CDR1 MNHNY and CDR2 SVGAGI (reference sequence). The CDR3 has 15 residues. The CDR3 loop reads CASSYPGQGSQPQHF. The CDR3 bases are TGTGCCAGCAGTTACCCGGGACAGGGAAGTCAGCCCCAGCATTTT.

DNA of the CDR3: TGTGCCAGCAGTGACACGGGTCTGGGGGGATTCACCGGGGAGCTGTTTTTT. Its protein is CASSDTGLGGFTGELFF. The chain couples TRBV6-4 to TRBJ2-2, with a weak D call TRBD2 (6 bases). Germline V CDR1 and CDR2: MRHNA, SNTAGT. V lost 2 bases and J lost 4, with 17 bases in between. This CDR3 is built from 17 residues.

This clone came up many times. The chain carries TRBV2 and TRBJ2-1; 8 bases fit TRBD2. The CDR3 covers 16 residues. Germline assignment: CDR1 SNHLY and CDR2 FYNNEI. The J segment lost 3 bases and the V segment lost 6 bases, leaving 10 bases of the junction unmatched. CDR3 coding DNA: TGTGCCAGCAGCCAACCAAGCGGGAGTAGCTACAATGAGCAGTTCTTC. Translation gives CASSQPSGSSYNEQFF. The complete variable domain, with remaining parts taken from reference TRBV2 and TRBJ2-1, reads EPEVTQTPSHQVTQMGQEVILRCVPISNHLYFYWYRQILGQKVEFLVSFYNNEISEKSEIFDDQFSVERPDGSNFTLKIRSTKLEDSAMYFCASSQPSGSSYNEQFFGPGTRLTVL.

V gene TRBV6-4 combines with J gene TRBJ2-7; D is ambiguous. The CDR3 is made up of 10 amino acids. Looked up from germline, CDR1 is MRHNA and CDR2 is SNTAGT. V lost 10 bases to trimming and J lost 6 bases, with 10 bases between them. The CDR3 DNA is TGTGCCATCCCCTCGGGCGAGCAGTACTTC. Amino acid sequence: CAIPSGEQYF.

The CDR3 bases are TGTGCCAGCAGCAAAGGGACAGGGGGTACCGGGGAGCTGTTTTTT. Protein product: CASSKGTGGTGELFF. The genes are TRBV7-3 and TRBJ2-2; 11 bases align to TRBD1. Germline loops: CDR1 SGHTA, CDR2 FQGTGA. The CDR3 spans 15 residues. Trimming cost V 5 bases and J 5 bases; bases outside gene matches: 4.

This clone was observed a single time. The chain combines TRBV7-6 with TRBJ2-3; 15 positions agree with TRBD2. Germline V CDR1 and CDR2: SGHVS, FNYEAQ. This CDR3 is built from 19 residues. V lost 5 bases, J lost 0 bases, and 9 bases stayed unmatched. The chain's CDR3 is CASSPRAGLAGGSTDTQYF. CDR3 nucleotides: TGTGCCAGCAGCCCTCGGGCGGGACTAGCGGGAGGCAGCACAGATACGCAGTATTTT.

The chain uses TRBV7-2 and TRBJ1-2; 7 bases map to TRBD1. Germline V lookup: CDR1 SGHTA, CDR2 FQGNSA. This CDR3 has 13 residues. The J segment lost 8 bases and the V segment lost 5 bases, leaving 8 bases of the junction unmatched. The CDR3 DNA reads TGTGCCAGCAGCCCACAGGGGAGCTGGGGCTACACCTTC. Residues: CASSPQGSWGYTF.

The chain links TRBV7-6 to TRBJ1-5; 9 nucleotides agree with TRBD1. The V gene end was trimmed by 5 bases and the J gene end by 7 bases; junction bases not matched to a gene: 9. In germline, CDR1 is SGHVS, CDR2 FNYEAQ. CDR3 length: 15 amino acids. The chain's CDR3 is CASSPGQGVRQPQHF. CDR3 bases: TGTGCCAGCAGCCCGGGACAGGGTGTAAGGCAGCCCCAGCATTTT.

The rearrangement uses TRBV6-5 and TRBJ1-1; TRBD1 matches at 9 bases. Per germline, CDR1 MNHEY and CDR2 SVGAGI. The CDR3 totals 14 residues. J was trimmed by 2 bases and V by 5 bases; bases with no gene match: 3. Here the CDR3 DNA reads TGTGCCAGCAGTAGGGACAGGGCAAACACTGAAGCTTTCTTT. Residues: CASSRDRANTEAFF.

The chain joins TRBV11-2 to TRBJ2-2; D not resolved. Germline CDR1 is SGHAT and CDR2 is FQNNGV. CDR3 length: 11 residues. Trimming took 6 bases from V and 12 from J, leaving 11 bases between them. CDR3 bases: TGTGCCAGCAGGAGGAGCTTTCAGCTGTTTTTT. Amino acids: CASRRSFQLFF. Filled out from reference TRBV11-2 and TRBJ2-2, the complete variable domain reads EAGVAQSPRYKIIEKRQSVAFWCNPISGHATLYWYQQILGQGPKLLIQFQNNGVVDDSQLPKDRFSAERLKGVDSTLKIQPAKLEDSAVYLCASRRSFQLFFGEGSRLTVL.

V and J are TRBV5-4 and TRBJ1-1; no firm D call. From germline, CDR1 is SGHNT and CDR2 YYREEE (reference sequence). The CDR3 length is 14 residues. V shed 4 bases and J shed 1 base, with 11 bases lying between them. DNA of the CDR3: TGTGCCAGCAGCCGTACCTCACAGAACACTGAAGCTTTCTTT. It specifies CASSRTSQNTEAFF. The whole variable domain, remainder taken from reference TRBV5-4 and TRBJ1-1, is ETGVTQSPTHLIKTRGQQVTLRCSSQSGHNTVSWYQQALGQGPQFIFQYYREEENGRGNFPPRFSGLQFPNYSSELNVNALELDDSALYLCASSRTSQNTEAFFGQGTRLTVV.

This chain connects TRBV11-3 to TRBJ2-2; 8 nucleotides align to TRBD1. The CDR3 totals 15 residues. Germline lookup yields CDR1 SGHNT and CDR2 YENEEA. Trimming cost V 2 bases and J 4 bases; bases outside gene matches: 3. The DNA of the CDR3 is TGTGCCAGCAGCTTACGACAGGGGAGCACCGGGGAGCTGTTTTTT. This sequence encodes CASSLRQGSTGELFF.

The J gene is TRBJ2-7, the V gene TRBV7-2; the match to TRBD2 covers 13 bases. The junction had 10 bases not matched to a gene; V was cut back by 6 bases and J by 2 bases. Looked up from germline, CDR1 is SGHTA and CDR2 is FQGNSA. CDR3 size: 17 residues. CDR3 nucleotides: TGTGCCAGCAGTCGGACTAGCGGGAGCTCGGTCACCTACGAGCAGTACTTC. This encodes CASSRTSGSSVTYEQYF.

The chain is built from TRBV4-2 and TRBJ2-7; 10 bases align to TRBD1. Germline V gene sequence: CDR1 LGHNA, CDR2 YNFKEQ. The CDR3 contains 15 residues. V lost 1 base to trimming and J lost 6 bases; unmatched junction nucleotides: 6. The CDR3 spells CASSQGSGTGAEQYF. The CDR3 DNA reads TGTGCCAGCAGCCAAGGTTCCGGGACAGGGGCCGAGCAGTACTTC.

V is TRBV11-2 and J is TRBJ2-7, with TRBD1 identical over 9 bases. Germline V gene data show CDR1 as SGHAT and CDR2 as FQNNGV. CDR3 length equals 15 residues. The V and J ends lost 6 bases and 2 bases, in that order; junction bases with no gene match: 8. This CDR3 is CASRITGQGPYEQYF. DNA for the CDR3: TGTGCCAGCAGAATAACGGGACAGGGCCCCTACGAGCAGTACTTC.

The chain employs TRBV27 and TRBJ2-7; D perhaps matches TRBD2 (5 bases). Trimming took 0 bases from V and 0 from J, leaving 6 bases between them. Germline V gives CDR1 MNHEY, CDR2 SMNVEV (reference sequence). There are 14 residues in the CDR3. The CDR3 is CASSLSGNSYEQYF. The CDR3 nucleotides are TGTGCCAGCAGTTTATCCGGGAACTCCTACGAGCAGTACTTC.

Note on this clone: This CDR3 is also generated by other DNA sequences in the sample. This rearrangement joins TRBV19 to TRBJ1-1; weak D call: TRBD1 (5 bases). Trimming pared 2 bases from V and 1 base from J, leaving 5 bases between. Germline assignment: CDR1 LNHDA and CDR2 SQIVND (reference sequence). This CDR3 has 13 amino acids. CDR3 sequence reads: CASSIQGNTEAFF. The DNA for the CDR3 is TGTGCCAGTAGTATACAGGGGAACACTGAAGCTTTCTTT.

Concerning this clone itself: Other DNA sequences in this sample translate to the same CDR3. V usage is TRBV5-4 and J usage is TRBJ2-5; 8 bases match TRBD2. V was clipped by 1 base and J by 4 bases; unmatched bases: 3. This CDR3 is built from 14 residues. Germline V gene lookup returns CDR1 SGHNT and CDR2 YYREEE (reference sequence). CDR3 sequence (DNA): TGTGCCAGCAGCTTGTTCACTAGCGGAGAGACCCAGTACTTC. This gives the protein CASSLFTSGETQYF.

The chain carries TRBV5-1 and TRBJ2-1; no clear D. CDR1 is SGHRS, CDR2 YFSETQ, per germline. Deletions cut 0 bases from V and 5 bases from J, with 9 bases between. The CDR3 extends over 14 amino acids. CDR3 sequence reads: CASSLAVRNNEQFF. The CDR3 DNA reads as TGCGCCAGCAGCTTGGCAGTACGAAACAATGAGCAGTTCTTC.